The 3 T cell receptor beta chains below all came from one sample that was sequenced in a study of blood T cell repertoires in COVID-19 (dated by TCRdb to about 2020). Library generation was performed with the immunoSEQ multiplex PCR assay. TCRdb took this table from immuneACCESS and kept in-frame rearrangements with V and J called. Such tables lack part of the clones; where checked against another copy, unresolved V genes explain under half of the gap, and the rest is unexplained. For this sample the table gives 200,000 to 250,000 clones, of which approximately 84% were detected only once. The ten largest account for about 1.8% of the sample. The material sequenced was PBMCs or T cells enriched from blood (not recorded which). These TCRs come from a man in his sixties who had recovered from COVID-19.

This chain joins TRBV2 and TRBJ1-6; 7 bases map to TRBD1. The CDR3 is 13 residues long. J was trimmed by 7 bases and V by 6 bases; bases with no gene match: 3. Germline CDR1 reads SNHLY; CDR2 reads FYNNEI. The CDR3 reads CASRQTGNSPLHF. CDR3 sequence (DNA): TGTGCCAGCAGACAGACAGGGAATTCACCCCTCCACTTT. The full variable domain, in which reference TRBV2 and TRBJ1-6 provide the parts outside the CDR3, is EPEVTQTPSHQVTQMGQEVILRCVPISNHLYFYWYRQILGQKVEFLVSFYNNEISEKSEIFDDQFSVERPDGSNFTLKIRSTKLEDSAMYFCASRQTGNSPLHFGNGTRLTVT.

V gene TRBV5-1 combines with J gene TRBJ1-2, with 7 positions matching TRBD1. From germline, CDR1 is SGHRS and CDR2 YFSETQ. The CDR3 has 14 residues. V lost 4 bases and J lost 0; bases outside the gene matches: 3. The chain's CDR3 is CASSGGQPNYGYTF. CDR3 coding DNA: TGCGCCAGCAGCGGGGGACAGCCTAACTATGGCTACACCTTC.

Turning to this clone: The sample carries other DNA sequences with the same CDR3. CDR3 protein: CASSLRGDTEAFF. The DNA for the CDR3 is TGTGCCAGCAGCCTCAGGGGGGACACTGAAGCTTTCTTT. This chain connects TRBV7-3 to TRBJ1-1; TRBD1 matches at 7 bases. The CDR3 is made up of 13 amino acids. Per germline, CDR1 SGHTA and CDR2 FQGTGA. J was trimmed by 3 bases and V by 5 bases; bases with no gene match: 3.